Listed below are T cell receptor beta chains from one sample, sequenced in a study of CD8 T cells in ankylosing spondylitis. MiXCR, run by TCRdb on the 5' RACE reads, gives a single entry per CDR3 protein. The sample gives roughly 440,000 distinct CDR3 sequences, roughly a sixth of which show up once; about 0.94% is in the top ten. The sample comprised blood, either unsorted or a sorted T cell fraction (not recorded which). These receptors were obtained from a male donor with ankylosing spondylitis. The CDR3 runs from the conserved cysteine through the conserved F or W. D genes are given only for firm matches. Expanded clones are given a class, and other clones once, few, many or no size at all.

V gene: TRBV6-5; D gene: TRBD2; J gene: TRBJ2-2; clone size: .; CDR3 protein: CASSYGLAGGSGELFF; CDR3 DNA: TGTGCCAGCAGTTACGGACTAGCGGGAGGATCCGGGGAGCTGTTTTTT
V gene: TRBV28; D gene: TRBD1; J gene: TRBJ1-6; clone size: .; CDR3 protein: CASRTGDSGTSPLHF; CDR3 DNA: TGTGCCAGCAGGACAGGGGATTCGGGGACTTCACCCCTCCACTTT
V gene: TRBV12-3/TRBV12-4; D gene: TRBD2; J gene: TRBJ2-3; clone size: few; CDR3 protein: CASGQRLAGTDTQYF; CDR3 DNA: TGTGCCAGCGGACAGAGACTAGCGGGCACAGATACGCAGTATTTT
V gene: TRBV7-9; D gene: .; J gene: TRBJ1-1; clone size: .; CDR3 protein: CASSFWGGQGTEAFF; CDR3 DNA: TGTGCCAGCAGCTTCTGGGGGGGGCAGGGGACTGAAGCTTTCTTT
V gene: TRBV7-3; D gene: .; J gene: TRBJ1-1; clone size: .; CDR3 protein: CASSLGYGTEAFF; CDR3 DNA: TGTGCCAGCAGCTTGGGGTATGGCACTGAAGCTTTCTTT
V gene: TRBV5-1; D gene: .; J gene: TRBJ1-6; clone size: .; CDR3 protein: CASSSSDPLTSPLHF; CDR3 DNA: TGCGCCAGCAGCTCCTCGGACCCGCTTACCTCACCCCTCCACTTT
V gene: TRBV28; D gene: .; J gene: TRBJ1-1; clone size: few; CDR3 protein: CASEARRNTEAFF; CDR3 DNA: TGTGCCAGCGAGGCCAGGCGGAACACTGAAGCTTTCTTT
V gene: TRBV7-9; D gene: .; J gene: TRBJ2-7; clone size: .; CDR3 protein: CASSLHGSYEQYF; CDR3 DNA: TGTGCCAGCAGCCTCCACGGCTCCTACGAGCAGTACTTC
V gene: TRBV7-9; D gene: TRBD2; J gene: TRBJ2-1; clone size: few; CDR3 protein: CASSLASLAGPHNEQFF; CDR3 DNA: TGTGCCAGCAGCTTAGCATCACTAGCGGGTCCCCACAATGAGCAGTTCTTC
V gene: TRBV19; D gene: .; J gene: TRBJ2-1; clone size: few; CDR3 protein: CASGRGLPYNEQFF; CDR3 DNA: TGTGCCAGTGGAAGGGGGTTACCCTACAATGAGCAGTTCTTC
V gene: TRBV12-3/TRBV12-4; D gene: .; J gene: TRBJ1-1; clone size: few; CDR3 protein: CASSPLRPPEAFF; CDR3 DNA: TGTGCCAGCAGCCCGCTGAGGCCTCCTGAAGCTTTCTTT
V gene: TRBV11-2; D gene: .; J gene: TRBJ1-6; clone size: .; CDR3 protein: CASSPGRQGFTYNSPLHF; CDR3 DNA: TGTGCCAGCAGCCCCGGGCGGCAGGGGTTCACCTATAATTCACCCCTCCACTTT
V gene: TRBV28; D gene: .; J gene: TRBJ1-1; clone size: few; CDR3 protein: CASTPTGPPYDTEAFF; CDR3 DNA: TGTGCCAGCACTCCCACCGGGCCCCCCTATGACACTGAAGCTTTCTTT
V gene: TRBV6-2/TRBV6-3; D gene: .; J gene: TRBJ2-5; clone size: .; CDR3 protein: CASSYSIRETQYF; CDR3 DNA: TGTGCCAGCAGTTACTCGATTCGAGAGACCCAGTACTTC
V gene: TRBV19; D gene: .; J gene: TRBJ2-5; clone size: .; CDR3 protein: CASSIRETQYF; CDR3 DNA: TGTGCCAGTAGTATTCGGGAGACCCAGTACTTC
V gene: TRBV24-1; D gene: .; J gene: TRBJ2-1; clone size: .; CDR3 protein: CATKARERNEQFF; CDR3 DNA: TGTGCCACCAAGGCACGGGAGCGCAATGAGCAGTTCTTC
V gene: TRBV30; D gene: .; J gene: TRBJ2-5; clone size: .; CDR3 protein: CAWSRVIETQYF; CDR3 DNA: TGTGCCTGGAGTAGAGTTATAGAGACCCAGTACTTC
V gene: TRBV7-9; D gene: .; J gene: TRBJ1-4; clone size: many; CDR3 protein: CASSLEGAGKLFF; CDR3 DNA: TGTGCCAGCAGCTTAGAGGGAGCGGGAAAACTGTTTTTT
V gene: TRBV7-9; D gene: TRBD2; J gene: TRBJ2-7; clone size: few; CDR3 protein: CASSSNVAGGYEQYF; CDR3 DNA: TGTGCCAGCAGCTCCAACGTAGCGGGAGGCTACGAGCAGTACTTC
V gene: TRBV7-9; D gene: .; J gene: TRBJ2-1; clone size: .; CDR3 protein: CASSSKRSNSGNEQFF; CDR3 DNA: TGTGCCAGCAGCTCAAAAAGATCCAATTCGGGGAATGAGCAGTTCTTC
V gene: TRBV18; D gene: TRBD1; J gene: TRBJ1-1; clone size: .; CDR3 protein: CASSTPGGAEAFF; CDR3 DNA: TGTGCCAGCTCAACTCCAGGGGGGGCTGAAGCTTTCTTT
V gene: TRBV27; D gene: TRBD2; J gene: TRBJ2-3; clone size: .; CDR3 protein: CASSQTSGGGWADTQYF; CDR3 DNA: TGTGCCAGCAGTCAGACTAGCGGGGGAGGTTGGGCAGATACGCAGTATTTT
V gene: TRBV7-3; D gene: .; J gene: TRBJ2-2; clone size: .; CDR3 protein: CASSGGRANAGELFF; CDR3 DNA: TGTGCCAGCAGCGGCGGCAGGGCCAACGCCGGGGAGCTGTTTTTT
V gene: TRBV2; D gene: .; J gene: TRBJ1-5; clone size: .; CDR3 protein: CASRRTVNSNQPQHF; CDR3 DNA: TGTGCCAGCAGGAGGACAGTGAATAGCAATCAGCCCCAGCATTTT
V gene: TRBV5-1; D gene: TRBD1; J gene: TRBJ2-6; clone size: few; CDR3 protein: CASSATGVGANVLTF; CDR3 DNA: TGCGCCAGCAGCGCCACAGGGGTTGGGGCCAACGTCCTGACTTTC
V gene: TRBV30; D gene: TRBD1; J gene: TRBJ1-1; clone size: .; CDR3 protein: CAWSEGTGWAEAFF; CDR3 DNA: TGTGCCTGGAGCGAGGGGACAGGGTGGGCTGAAGCTTTCTTT
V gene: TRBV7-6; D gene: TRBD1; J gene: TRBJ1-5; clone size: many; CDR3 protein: CASSAGTGGQQPQHF; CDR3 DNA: TGTGCCAGCAGCGCCGGGACAGGGGGGCAGCAGCCCCAGCATTTT
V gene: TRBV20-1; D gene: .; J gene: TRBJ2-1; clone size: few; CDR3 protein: CSATSGVTEQFF; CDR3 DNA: TGCAGTGCTACTTCCGGGGTTACTGAGCAGTTCTTC
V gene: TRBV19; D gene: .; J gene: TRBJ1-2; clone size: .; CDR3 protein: CASSTQTGLDGYTF; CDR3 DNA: TGTGCCAGTAGTACCCAGACAGGTTTGGATGGCTACACCTTC
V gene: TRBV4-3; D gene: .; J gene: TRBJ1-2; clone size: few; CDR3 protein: CASSQETRGRSYTF; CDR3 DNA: TGCGCCAGCAGCCAAGAAACCAGGGGCAGGAGCTACACCTTC
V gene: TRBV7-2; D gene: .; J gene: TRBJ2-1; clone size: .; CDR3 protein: CASSRPWGHNEQFF; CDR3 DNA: TGTGCCAGCAGCCGGCCCTGGGGACACAATGAGCAGTTCTTC
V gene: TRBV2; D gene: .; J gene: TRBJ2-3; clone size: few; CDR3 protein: CASSREVGTDTQYF; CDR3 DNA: TGTGCCAGCAGCAGGGAAGTGGGCACAGATACGCAGTATTTT
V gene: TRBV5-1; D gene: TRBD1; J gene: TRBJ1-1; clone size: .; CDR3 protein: CASSTRDRQQAFF; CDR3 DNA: TGCGCCAGCAGCACCCGGGACAGACAACAAGCTTTCTTT
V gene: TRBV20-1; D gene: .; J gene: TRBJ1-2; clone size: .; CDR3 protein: CSATGPATYGYTF; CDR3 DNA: TGCAGTGCTACCGGCCCAGCCACCTATGGCTACACCTTC
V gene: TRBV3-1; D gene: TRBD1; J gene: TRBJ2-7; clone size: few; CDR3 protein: CASSQGQGAQEQYF; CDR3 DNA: TGTGCCAGCAGCCAGGGACAGGGGGCTCAGGAGCAGTACTTC
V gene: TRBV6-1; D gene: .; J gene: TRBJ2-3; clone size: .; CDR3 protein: CASRDSGYTDTQYF; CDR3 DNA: TGTGCCAGCAGGGATAGCGGCTACACAGATACGCAGTATTTT
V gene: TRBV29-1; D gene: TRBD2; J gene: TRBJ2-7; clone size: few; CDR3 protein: CSARTSGISYEQYF; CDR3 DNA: TGCAGCGCCAGGACTAGCGGGATCTCCTACGAGCAGTACTTC
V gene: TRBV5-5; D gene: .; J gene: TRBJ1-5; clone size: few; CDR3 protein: CASSLYRDNQPQHF; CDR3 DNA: TGTGCCAGCAGCTTGTACCGGGACAATCAGCCCCAGCATTTT
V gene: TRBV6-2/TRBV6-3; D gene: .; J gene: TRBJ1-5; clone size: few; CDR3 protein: CASSFKAQPQHF; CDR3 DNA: TGTGCCAGCAGTTTTAAGGCCCAGCCCCAGCATTTT
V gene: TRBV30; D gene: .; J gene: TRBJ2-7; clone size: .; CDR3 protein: CAWSPRQVWPYEQYF; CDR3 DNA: TGTGCCTGGAGTCCCCGACAGGTCTGGCCCTACGAGCAGTACTTC
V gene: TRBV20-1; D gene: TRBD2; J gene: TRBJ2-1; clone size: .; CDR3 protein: CSARDFSGSSYNEQFF; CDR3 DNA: TGCAGTGCTAGAGATTTTAGCGGGAGCTCCTACAATGAGCAGTTCTTC
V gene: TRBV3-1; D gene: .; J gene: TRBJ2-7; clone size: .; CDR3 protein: CASSPRGRGGDEQYF; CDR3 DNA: TGTGCCAGCAGCCCCCGCGGCAGGGGGGGGGACGAGCAGTACTTC
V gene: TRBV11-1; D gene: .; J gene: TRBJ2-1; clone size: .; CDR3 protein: CASSLTQPSEERSNEQFF; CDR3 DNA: TGTGCCAGCAGCTTAACGCAGCCTAGCGAGGAAAGAAGCAATGAGCAGTTCTTC
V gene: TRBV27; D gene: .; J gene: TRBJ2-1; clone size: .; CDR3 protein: CASSPQGHEQFF; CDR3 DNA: TGTGCCAGCAGTCCACAGGGTCATGAGCAGTTCTTC
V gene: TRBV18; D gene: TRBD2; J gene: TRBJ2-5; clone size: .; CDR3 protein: CASSPWEGLGQETQYF; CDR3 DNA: TGTGCCAGCTCACCGTGGGAGGGCCTCGGTCAAGAGACCCAGTACTTC
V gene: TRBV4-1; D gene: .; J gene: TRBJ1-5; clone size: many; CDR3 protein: CASSQEQDSNQPQHF; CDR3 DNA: TGCGCCAGCAGCCAAGAACAGGATAGCAATCAGCCCCAGCATTTT
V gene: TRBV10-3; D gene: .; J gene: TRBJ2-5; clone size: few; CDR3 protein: CAIRTAAQETQYF; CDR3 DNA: TGTGCCATCAGGACAGCAGCACAAGAGACCCAGTACTTC